These 21 T cell receptor beta chains were sequenced from one sample in a study of CD8 T cells in ankylosing spondylitis (dated by TCRdb to 2016 to 2017). Library prep was done by 5' RACE. The reads were generated on an Illumina HiSeq 2500. The public reads were reprocessed in TCRdb via fastp at Q25 and MiXCR, keeping in-frame beta chains. When rows share a CDR3 protein, they turn into one entry using the most common DNA and genes. The sample table lists roughly 200,000 distinct CDR3 sequences, around 25% of them with a count of one. Of the sample, 5% to 8% falls within the top ten clones. The material sequenced was blood, either unsorted or a sorted T cell fraction (not recorded which). Receptors originate from a male donor with ankylosing spondylitis or in good health (not recorded which).

This chain links TRBV5-1 with TRBJ2-1, with D unresolved. Germline CDR1 is SGHRS and CDR2 is YFSETQ. V was shortened by 2 bases and J by 6 bases, with 15 bases between the two germline ends. CDR3 length equals 15 residues. CDR3 residues: CASSFSPLGSNEQFF. CDR3 bases: TGCGCCAGCAGCTTCAGTCCTCTGGGGTCCAATGAGCAGTTCTTC.

This clonotype was counted a few times. J is TRBJ2-7 and V is TRBV6-5, with 9 bases that match TRBD1. CDR3 length: 15 amino acids. V shed 0 bases and J 5 bases; nucleotides not matched to a gene: 5. In germline, CDR1 is MNHEY, CDR2 SVGAGI. The CDR3 coding sequence is TGTGCCAGCAGTTACTCGTGGACAGGGGTAGACGAGCAGTACTTC. Translated: CASSYSWTGVDEQYF.

The table lists this clonotype with many counts. The rearrangement joins TRBV29-1 to TRBJ2-3; 7 bases map to TRBD1. The CDR3 is 11 amino acids. With 3 bases clipped from V and 9 bases from J, the junction kept 3 bases outside the gene matches. Germline CDR1 SQVTM, CDR2 ANQGSEA. Here the CDR3 reads CSVETGPTQYF. The CDR3 DNA sequence: TGCAGCGTTGAGACAGGGCCAACGCAGTATTTT.

In this sample, this clonotype turned up many times. The gene calls are TRBV10-3 and TRBJ2-2, with TRBD1 identical over 7 bases. The germline CDR1 and CDR2 sequences are ENHRY and SYGVKD. CDR3 length: 15 amino acids. J was trimmed by 0 bases and V by 6 bases; bases with no gene match: 4. The CDR3 coding sequence is TGTGCCATCAGGTTAGGACAGGCGAACACCGGGGAGCTGTTTTTT. It encodes CAIRLGQANTGELFF.

Only one count was recorded for this clonotype. The chain is built from TRBV20-1 and TRBJ2-3; D tentatively fits TRBD1 or TRBD2 (5 bases each). Trimming pared 4 bases from V and 4 bases from J, leaving 12 bases between. This CDR3 is 13 amino acids long. Germline lookup yields CDR1 DFQATT and CDR2 SNEGSKA (reference sequence). For the CDR3, the DNA is TGCAGTGCTATAACCGGGACGGCAGATACGCAGTATTTT. The encoded protein is CSAITGTADTQYF.

This clonotype showed up many times. The V call is TRBV6-2 or TRBV6-3, the J call TRBJ1-1, with 7 bases fitting TRBD1. Germline V CDR1 and CDR2: MNHEY, SVGEGT. V lost 6 bases, J lost 11 bases, and 12 bases stayed unmatched. This CDR3 comprises 13 residues. In DNA, the CDR3 is TGTGCCAGCAGCCCGGACAGGACAAGACCGGCTTTCTTT. Protein: CASSPDRTRPAFF.

This clonotype was seen at least ten times. The chain has TRBV10-2 and TRBJ2-1, with 7 bases fitting TRBD2. The V gene end was trimmed by 0 bases and the J gene end by 13 bases; junction bases not matched to a gene: 12. The CDR3 spans 15 residues. The germline V gene encodes CDR1 WSHSY and CDR2 SAAADI. This CDR3 is CASSESIASGSEQFF. The CDR3 region has the DNA TGCGCCAGCAGTGAGTCGATTGCTAGCGGCTCGGAACAGTTCTTC.

This clonotype was seen repeatedly, ten times or more. J is TRBJ2-7 and V is TRBV12-3 or TRBV12-4; TRBD1 might be the D (6 bases). Trimming cost V 4 bases and J 2 bases, with 21 bases left between them. This CDR3 is 17 amino acids long. Here the CDR3 DNA reads TGTGCCAGCAGTTCCCACACAATCGGGACAAGGACCTACGAGCAGTACTTC. This codes for CASSSHTIGTRTYEQYF.

This clonotype occurred many times. A read error may account for a junction end that differs from germline. The rearrangement links TRBV25-1 to TRBJ2-1, with D unclear. This CDR3 is 15 amino acids long. Germline CDR1 reads MGHDK; CDR2 reads SYGVNS. The CDR3: CASSEYRNSHNEQFF. Here the CDR3 DNA reads TGTGCCAGCAGTGAATATCGGAACTCCCACAATGAGCAGTTCTTC.

This chain links TRBV12-3 or TRBV12-4 with TRBJ1-1, with TRBD1 matching 10 bases. This CDR3 is 14 amino acids long. Trimming at V came to 7 bases and at J to 4 bases, leaving 6 bases not matched to a gene. The CDR3 DNA is TGTGCCAGCACCCTGACAGGGGGCCTCACTGAAGCTTTCTTT. Its translation is CASTLTGGLTEAFF.

The chain links TRBV6-1 to TRBJ2-4; no clear D. Trimming left V 2 bases short and J 0 bases short, with 8 bases between. The CDR3 consists of 15 residues. Germline V gene sequence: CDR1 MNHNS, CDR2 SASEGT. The CDR3 nucleotides are TGTGCCAGCAGTGAACAACAGATAGCCAAAAACATTCAGTACTTC. Amino acids: CASSEQQIAKNIQYF.

This clonotype was detected ten times or more. This sequence joins TRBV15 and TRBJ2-1; possible D gene TRBD2, 6 bases. CDR3 length: 13 amino acids. The V and J ends lost 1 base and 8 bases respectively, with 9 bases between them. Germline V gives CDR1 LNHNV, CDR2 YYDKDF (reference sequence). The CDR3 sequence: CATSRGGEDEQFF. Here the CDR3 DNA reads TGTGCCACCAGCAGAGGAGGGGAGGATGAGCAGTTCTTC.

The chain joins TRBV29-1 to TRBJ1-2; perhaps TRBD1 as D (5 bases). Trimming left V 4 bases short and J 5 bases short, with 8 bases between. This CDR3 spans 11 amino acids. Looked up from germline, CDR1 is SQVTM and CDR2 is ANQGSEA. CDR3 in amino acids: CSVGGTYGYTF. CDR3 bases: TGCAGCGTTGGGGGGACGTATGGCTACACCTTC.

This clonotype was counted at least ten times. CDR3 in DNA: TGTGCCAGCAGTTTACTGTTTCTCTCTGGAAACACCATATATTTT. Protein sequence: CASSLLFLSGNTIYF. The chain is built from TRBV12-3 or TRBV12-4 and TRBJ1-3, with D unresolved. Trimming took off 2 bases at V and 0 bases at J, with 8 bases between the two ends. The length of the CDR3 is 15 residues.

This clonotype was seen only a few times. This chain connects TRBV5-1 to TRBJ1-4, with 10 bases lining up with TRBD1. In germline, CDR1 is SGHRS, CDR2 YFSETQ. Trimming cost V 2 bases and J 2 bases; bases outside gene matches: 6. The CDR3 consists of 17 residues. This CDR3 is CASSFGDRGATNEKLFF. The DNA of the CDR3 is TGCGCCAGCAGCTTCGGGGACAGGGGAGCGACTAATGAAAAACTGTTTTTT.

The rearrangement links TRBV10-3 to TRBJ2-1; D might be TRBD2 (5 bases). CDR1 ENHRY and CDR2 SYGVKD come from the germline V gene. V was clipped by 4 bases and J by 0 bases, with 10 bases between them. The CDR3 totals 15 residues. CDR3 residues: CAISAVGSSYNEQFF. CDR3 nucleotides: TGTGCCATCAGTGCCGTGGGGAGCTCCTACAATGAGCAGTTCTTC.

There are many counts of this clonotype. The chain joins TRBV5-1 to TRBJ2-7, with 11 nucleotides matching TRBD2. Per the germline V gene, CDR1 is SGHRS and CDR2 is YFSETQ. Losses at the gene ends were 1 base for V and 0 bases for J; bases not matched to a gene: 12. There are 19 residues in the CDR3. CDR3 coding DNA: TGCGCCAGCAGCTTGCCCAACCGCTTAACTAGCGGGAGCTCCTACGAGCAGTACTTC. Its translation: CASSLPNRLTSGSSYEQYF.

This clonotype came up a few times. The J gene is TRBJ1-2, the V gene TRBV4-3; D gene unclear. The CDR3 is 13 amino acids. Trimming removed 0 bases at V and 10 bases at J, with 12 bases between. Germline CDR1 LGHNA, CDR2 YSLEER. CDR3 DNA: TGCGCCAGCAGCCAAGATCGTGGTACGCACTACACCTTC. This encodes CASSQDRGTHYTF.

This sequence joins TRBV27 and TRBJ1-1, with 7 bases lining up with TRBD1. Per germline, CDR1 MNHEY and CDR2 SMNVEV (reference sequence). The CDR3 covers 15 residues. The trim removed 3 bases at V and 5 bases at J, leaving 9 bases unmatched. The CDR3 bases are TGTGCCAGCAGTTTCAAACAGGGGCGAGGGACTGAAGCTTTCTTT. Translation: CASSFKQGRGTEAFF.

The gene calls are TRBV20-1 and TRBJ2-3, with D hard to call. This CDR3 has 12 amino acids. Trimming removed 5 bases at V and 6 bases at J, with 12 bases between. Germline V gene lookup returns CDR1 DFQATT and CDR2 SNEGSKA (reference sequence). CDR3 coding DNA: TGCAGTGCTCCGGAGCGTAGCGATACGCAGTATTTT. Translation: CSAPERSDTQYF.

V is TRBV5-1 and J is TRBJ2-7, with 7 bases identical to TRBD2. V shed 4 bases, J shed 4 bases, and the junction held 11 bases outside the gene matches. The CDR3 has 15 amino acids. The germline gives CDR1 SGHRS, CDR2 YFSETQ. The CDR3 region has the DNA TGCGCCAGCAGCCTCCTTGTCGGGGGGTCATACGAGCAGTACTTC. As protein: CASSLLVGGSYEQYF.